The 29 T cell receptor beta chains in this list originate from one sample, sequenced in a study of blood T cells in healthy people across ages. The use of a sample-barcoded 5' primer and a J-beta primer mix characterized a second PCR of about 6 to 12 cycles. In TCRdb, the 5' RACE reads were re-called with MiXCR into one record per CDR3 protein. The data contain more than 800,000 distinct CDR3 sequences, under 55% of them singletons. The sample comprised blood. The receptors come from an older woman in good health.

This clonotype was seen only a few times. V and J are TRBV6-1 and TRBJ2-7; 10 bases agree with TRBD1. After removal of 3 bases from V and 12 bases from J, the junction contained 8 bases not matched to a gene. This CDR3 has 13 amino acids. Germline lookup yields CDR1 MNHNS and CDR2 SASEGT. For the CDR3, the DNA is TGTGCCAGCAGTGAGGGACAGGGGTATGGTCCGTACTTC. Amino acid sequence: CASSEGQGYGPYF.

This chain connects TRBV5-1 to TRBJ2-7; D not certain. CDR3 size: 14 residues. Deletions cut 1 base from V and 0 bases from J, with 8 bases between. CDR1 is SGHRS and CDR2 is YFSETQ in the germline V gene. The CDR3 coding sequence is TGCGCCAGCAGCTTGATGGAACCCTCCTACGAGCAGTACTTC. This translates into CASSLMEPSYEQYF.

V gene TRBV7-9 combines with J gene TRBJ2-3; D is perhaps TRBD1 or TRBD2 (5 bases each). CDR3 size: 16 residues. Germline values: CDR1 SEHNR, CDR2 FQNEAQ (reference sequence). Deletions cut 0 bases from V and 1 base from J, with 11 bases between. Here the CDR3 reads CASSLAWDAGTDTQYF. The CDR3 nucleotides read TGTGCCAGCAGCTTAGCCTGGGACGCCGGCACAGATACGCAGTATTTT. Full variable domain (outside the CDR3, taken from reference TRBV7-9 and TRBJ2-3): DTGVSQNPRHKITKRGQNVTFRCDPISEHNRLYWYRQTLGQGPEFLTYFQNEAQLEKSRLLSDRFSAERPKGSFSTLEIQRTEQGDSAMYLCASSLAWDAGTDTQYFGPGTRLTVL.

This clonotype was observed a handful of times. In DNA, the CDR3 is TGCAGTGCTAGAGATCCCGGGGATACGCAGTATTTT. Its translation is CSARDPGDTQYF. The rearrangement links TRBV20-1 to TRBJ2-3; D unclear. Trimming cost V 0 bases and J 6 bases, with 7 bases left between them. CDR1 and CDR2 from the germline V gene are DFQATT and SNEGSKA (reference sequence). CDR3 length: 12 amino acids.

This clonotype showed up just once. The chain recombines TRBV29-1 with TRBJ1-3; possible D gene TRBD1, 5 bases. This CDR3 is 14 amino acids long. V lost 4 bases and J 1 base, leaving 11 bases between the germline ends. Germline lookup yields CDR1 SQVTM and CDR2 ANQGSEA. This chain's CDR3 is CSVGLGQSGNTIYF. CDR3 bases: TGCAGCGTTGGACTGGGGCAGTCTGGAAACACCATATATTTT.

This chain uses TRBV20-1 with TRBJ1-1; perhaps TRBD1 as D (5 bases). The germline V gene has CDR1 DFQATT and CDR2 SNEGSKA (reference sequence). This CDR3 comprises 15 residues. The V and J ends lost 6 bases and 0 bases respectively, with 17 bases between them. The CDR3 coding sequence is TGCAGTGCGAGGGGACGGACATTCATGAACACTGAAGCTTTCTTT. Translated: CSARGRTFMNTEAFF.

The chain employs TRBV27 and TRBJ1-2; D possibly corresponds to TRBD1 (5 bases). V was clipped by 2 bases and J by 5 bases, with 12 bases between them. CDR1 is MNHEY and CDR2 is SMNVEV in the germline V gene (reference sequence). This CDR3 is 14 amino acids long. CDR3 region: CASSLGDGRYGYTF. CDR3 nucleotide sequence: TGTGCCAGCAGTTTAGGGGACGGAAGATATGGCTACACCTTC.

This clonotype was observed a few times. The junction does not match germline at one end; this may be a read error. V usage is TRBV12-3 or TRBV12-4 and J usage is TRBJ2-3; TRBD2 agrees at 9 bases. This CDR3 is built from 14 residues. The CDR3 region has the DNA TGTGCCAGCAGTCTAGCGGGAACGGGGTATACGCAGTATTTT. Protein product: CASSLAGTGYTQYF.

This clonotype was counted a few times. V is TRBV11-2 and J is TRBJ2-5; 10 nucleotides agree with TRBD1. CDR1 is SGHAT, CDR2 FQNNGV, per germline. J was trimmed by 1 base and V by 1 base; bases with no gene match: 9. The CDR3 loop spans 18 amino acids. Here the CDR3 DNA reads TGTGCCAGCAGCTTAGCTCTTCCGGGACAGGGGCTCCAAGAGACCCAGTACTTC. Its translation: CASSLALPGQGLQETQYF.

In its sample, this clonotype was seen a few times. The chain employs TRBV10-3 and TRBJ1-1; tentatively, D is TRBD1 (6 bases). Germline V CDR1 and CDR2: ENHRY, SYGVKD. The CDR3 extends over 15 amino acids. V lost 6 bases and J 1 base, leaving 15 bases between the germline ends. In nucleotides, the CDR3 is TGTGCCATCAGGCCGGGGGGCGCGACGAACACTGAAGCTTTCTTT. Protein: CAIRPGGATNTEAFF.

Here the CDR3 DNA reads TGTGCCAGCAGCCACCATGGGGCAGGGGGCAACTCCCTCGACGAGCAGTACTTC. Protein sequence: CASSHHGAGGNSLDEQYF. The chain is built from TRBV28 and TRBJ2-7; 8 positions agree with TRBD1. The CDR3 contains 18 residues. Germline lookup yields CDR1 MDHEN and CDR2 SYDVKM. Trimming cost V 6 bases and J 5 bases; bases outside gene matches: 21.

Only a few counts were recorded for this clonotype. The V gene is TRBV27, the J gene TRBJ2-4; the D gene is possibly TRBD2 (7 bases). Germline values: CDR1 MNHEY, CDR2 SMNVEV (reference sequence). V dropped 3 bases and J dropped 13 bases, with 19 bases sitting between them. The CDR3 runs to 14 residues. The CDR3: CASSFMAGEGDQYF. In nucleotides, the CDR3 is TGTGCCAGCAGTTTCATGGCGGGAGAGGGGGACCAGTACTTC.

This clonotype appeared many times. The chain couples TRBV5-1 to TRBJ2-3; D is unclear. The CDR3 covers 15 residues. From germline, CDR1 is SGHRS and CDR2 YFSETQ. V lost 4 bases and J lost 2, with 14 bases in between. CDR3 nucleotides: TGCGCCAGCAGCCCGACAATTTCGGCCACAGATACGCAGTATTTT. It yields the protein CASSPTISATDTQYF.

The rearrangement uses TRBV7-9 and TRBJ1-1, with a possible D match to TRBD1 (5 bases). V lost 5 bases and J lost 4, with 17 bases in between. CDR1 is SEHNR and CDR2 is FQNEAQ in the germline V gene (reference sequence). The CDR3 extends over 15 amino acids. The CDR3: CASSLRGDSSTEAFF. In nucleotides, the CDR3 is TGTGCCAGCAGCCTGAGGGGAGACAGTAGCACTGAAGCTTTCTTT.

The chain recombines TRBV20-1 with TRBJ2-4, with D possibly being TRBD2 (6 bases). Judging by the DNA end, TRBJ2-7 fits better; the J call may be wrong. Germline lookup yields CDR1 DFQATT and CDR2 SNEGSKA (reference sequence). The CDR3 spans 13 residues. CDR3 sequence reads: CSLQDRTIYEQYF. For the CDR3, the DNA is TGCAGTCTCCAAGATAGGACTATCTACGAGCAGTACTTC.

To note about this clonotype: A read error may account for a junction end that differs from germline. The chain carries TRBV29-1 and TRBJ2-1; TRBD2 matches 8 bases. Per germline, CDR1 SQVTM and CDR2 ANQGSEA. The CDR3 covers 16 residues. CDR3 loop: CNVPLLAEVSYNEQFF. CDR3 nucleotides: TGCAACGTTCCCCTACTAGCGGAGGTCTCCTACAATGAGCAGTTCTTC.

The chain couples TRBV3-1 to TRBJ2-1, with 8 bases aligning to TRBD2. This CDR3 has 16 amino acids. The germline gives CDR1 LGHDT, CDR2 YNNKEL (reference sequence). The J segment lost 7 bases and the V segment lost 2 bases, leaving 10 bases of the junction unmatched. In nucleotides, the CDR3 is TGTGCCAGCAGCCAAAGGAGCGGGAGTTGGGTGAATGAGCAGTTCTTC. It codes for CASSQRSGSWVNEQFF.

This clonotype was seen a few times. The chain is built from TRBV20-1 and TRBJ2-4; D may be TRBD1 (5 bases). The V gene lost 3 bases and the J gene lost 3 bases, with 15 bases spanning the gap. The CDR3 extends over 15 amino acids. Looked up from germline, CDR1 is DFQATT and CDR2 is SNEGSKA (reference sequence). This CDR3 is CSARDPGALKNIQYF. CDR3 bases: TGCAGTGCTAGGGATCCTGGGGCCCTCAAAAACATTCAGTACTTC.

This clonotype was detected only a few times. The chain has TRBV3-1 and TRBJ2-3; D is uncertain. This CDR3 is 16 amino acids long. Looked up from germline, CDR1 is LGHDT and CDR2 is YNNKEL (reference sequence). Trimming took 4 bases from V and 2 from J, leaving 16 bases between them. CDR3 in amino acids: CASSPQTVSHTDTQYF. In DNA, the CDR3 is TGTGCCAGCAGCCCGCAGACGGTCTCACACACAGATACGCAGTATTTT.

V usage is TRBV28 and J usage is TRBJ1-2; D unclear. V lost 6 bases, J lost 8 bases, and 16 bases lay in between. CDR1 and CDR2 (germline): MDHEN, SYDVKM. The CDR3 loop spans 13 amino acids. CDR3 residues: CASSAIRAGGYTF. CDR3 bases: TGTGCCAGCAGCGCTATCCGGGCAGGAGGCTACACCTTC.

The chain uses TRBV12-3 or TRBV12-4 and TRBJ1-2; D might be TRBD1 (5 bases). The V end lost 9 bases, the J end lost 1 base, and 21 bases lay between the germline ends. The CDR3 extends over 16 amino acids. The chain's CDR3 is CAREGDPNKINYGYTF. The CDR3 DNA reads TGTGCCAGGGAAGGGGACCCAAATAAAATTAACTATGGCTACACCTTC.

This clonotype was detected only a few times. The J gene is TRBJ2-3, the V gene TRBV7-2; D ambiguous. V was shortened by 7 bases and J by 10 bases, with 15 bases between the two germline ends. This CDR3 comprises 12 residues. The germline CDR1 and CDR2 sequences are SGHTA and FQGNSA. CDR3 protein: CASTFPRNAQYF. The CDR3 coding sequence is TGTGCCAGCACCTTTCCTAGAAACGCGCAGTATTTT.

In its sample, this clonotype was seen a few times. The V and J genes are TRBV27 and TRBJ1-5; D is uncertain. Trimming removed 5 bases from V and 3 bases from J, with 5 bases in between. The CDR3 is 12 amino acids. CDR1 is MNHEY and CDR2 is SMNVEV in the germline V gene (reference sequence). The DNA of the CDR3 is TGTGCCAGCAGTCCCTACAATCAGCCCCAGCATTTT. Translated, it gives CASSPYNQPQHF.

The rearrangement uses TRBV2 and TRBJ2-4; TRBD1 aligns across 7 bases. Gene TRBJ2-7 matches the end of the DNA better, so the J call may be wrong. The V gene's germline CDR1 is SNHLY and CDR2 FYNNEI. The CDR3 is 17 residues long. The CDR3 nucleotides read TGTGCCAGCAGTGGTTTACTCGGGACAGCTAAATCCTACGAGCAGTACTTC. This translates into CASSGLLGTAKSYEQYF.

V gene TRBV20-1 combines with J gene TRBJ2-1; 9 bases fit TRBD2. CDR1 is DFQATT and CDR2 is SNEGSKA in the germline V gene (reference sequence). After removal of 6 bases from V and 0 bases from J, the junction contained 6 bases not matched to a gene. There are 15 residues in the CDR3. The CDR3 region has the DNA TGCAGTGCACTAGGTAGCGGGAGCTCCTACAATGAGCAGTTCTTC. This codes for CSALGSGSSYNEQFF.

The table lists this clonotype with a few counts. The chain employs TRBV29-1 and TRBJ1-2; TRBD1 agrees at 9 bases. The CDR3 is 17 amino acids. Losses at the gene ends were 0 bases for V and 8 bases for J; bases not matched to a gene: 16. The V gene's germline CDR1 is SQVTM and CDR2 ANQGSEA. Here the CDR3 reads CSVEDLRGQGRVWGYTF. The CDR3 DNA sequence: TGCAGCGTTGAAGATTTGCGGGGACAGGGTAGAGTGTGGGGCTACACCTTC.

This sequence joins TRBV5-1 and TRBJ2-3; possible D gene TRBD2, 5 bases. The CDR3 extends over 15 amino acids. Germline V CDR1 and CDR2: SGHRS, YFSETQ. The V gene lost 0 bases and the J gene lost 6 bases, with 14 bases spanning the gap. The CDR3 DNA follows: TGCGCCAGCAGCTTGGGAACGGGATCGGCGGATACGCAGTATTTT. Encoded protein: CASSLGTGSADTQYF.

Regarding this clonotype: The conserved final phenylalanine or tryptophan is absent from the CDR3, which likely points to a read error. No DNA is shown, since the ends of the CDR3 on it are uncertain; the CDR3 is the one TCRdb lists. The chain carries TRBV14 and TRBJ1-5; the listed D gene, TRBD1, was not tested against the DNA. CDR1 SGHDN and CDR2 FVKESK come from the germline V gene. The CDR3 is 17 amino acids in total, end residues counted. CDR3 protein: CASSQVLETGSISPSIL.

This clonotype showed up just a few times. V gene TRBV20-1 combines with J gene TRBJ2-5; TRBD1 matches at 10 bases. The DNA end favors TRBJ2-7, so the J call may be wrong. Germline V gene lookup returns CDR1 DFQATT and CDR2 SNEGSKA (reference sequence). The CDR3 length is 12 residues. CDR3 sequence: CSARGDRGEQYF. The CDR3, as DNA: TGCAGTGCTAGAGGGGACAGGGGCGAGCAGTACTTC.